This entry lists 2 T cell receptor beta chains sequenced from one sample in a study of post-analysis software for immune sequencing data. Overall study results and limits: Five TRBV segments appeared more often in patients than in controls, and TRBV5-6, TRBV5-1 and TRBV20-1 were among these.

No cognate antigen is known for these TCRs. Prepared libraries of TCR beta cDNA carried unique molecular identifiers. TCRdb re-called the PCR reads through MiXCR, storing one row per CDR3 protein. The sample shows roughly 580,000 distinct CDR3 sequences, 44% of them seen only once. Sample: blood. The source of these receptors is a girl between 10 and 17 years old with multiple sclerosis.

The J gene is TRBJ2-5, the V gene TRBV19; D might be TRBD2 (5 bases). The end of the DNA fits TRBJ2-7 better, so the J call may be wrong. Germline lookup yields CDR1 LNHDA and CDR2 SQIVND (reference sequence). The CDR3 consists of 14 residues. In nucleotides, the CDR3 is TGTGCCAGTAGTATAGGAGCCGGCGGGTACGAGCAGTACTTC. Amino acids: CASSIGAGGYEQYF.

This clonotype has a handful of counts. Written as DNA, the CDR3 is TGTGCCAGCAGCCGCCTTATACTGGGAATTAAGTCCTACGAGCAGTACTTC. Amino acids: CASSRLILGIKSYEQYF. The rearrangement uses TRBV6-1 and TRBJ2-7; D remains unclear. V lost 6 bases and J lost 1, with 22 bases in between. Germline CDR1 reads MNHNS; CDR2 reads SASEGT. The CDR3 loop spans 17 amino acids.